A selection of T cell receptor beta chains follows, all from one sample in a study of T cell responses to AZD1222 COVID-19 vaccine. Some clones are missing from TCRdb's copy, which holds only in-frame ones; the method was immunoSEQ multiplex PCR. Of 66,000 or so clones in the sample, less than 85% were seen once. The input for sequencing was peripheral blood, taken on day 0 of MenACWY control vaccination. The receptors originated from an adult in good health. Each CDR3 is given with its conserved first and last residue. The D gene is left open where the match is weak. Some rows mark clone size as missing; the rest say once, few, many or name a class of expanded clone.

>NA|TRBV9|NA|TRBJ2-3
TGTGCCAGCAGCTCCCCAAGGGGGGAATCCACAGATACGCAGTATTTT
CASSSPRGESTDTQYF
>few|TRBV3-1/TRBV3-2|NA|TRBJ2-7
TGTGCCAGCAGCCAAGAGAGTGAATACAGGTTATTCCTTTCCTACGAGCAGTACTTC
CASSQESEYRLFLSYEQYF
>NA|TRBV5-1|NA|TRBJ1-1
TGCGCCAGCAGCTTGGCCTCGGGAAACACTGAAGCTTTCTTT
CASSLASGNTEAFF
>NA|TRBV18|TRBD1|TRBJ2-5
TGTGCCAGCTCTTCACAGGGGATGGAGACCCAGTACTTC
CASSSQGMETQYF
>few|TRBV4-2|NA|TRBJ1-1
TGTGCCAGCAGCCGGACAGCAAACATGAACACTGAAGCTTTCTTT
CASSRTANMNTEAFF
>few|TRBV7-3|NA|TRBJ1-2
TGTGCCAGCAGCCCCCAGCAGGGTGGCGTCGGCGGCTACACCTTC
CASSPQQGGVGGYTF
>NA|TRBV27|NA|TRBJ1-1
TGTGCCAGCAGTTTAAGGGCGGCGAACACTGAAGCTTTCTTT
CASSLRAANTEAFF
>few|TRBV5-1|NA|TRBJ2-2
TGCGCCAGCAGCTCAGGACTTTACACCGGGGAGCTGTTTTTT
CASSSGLYTGELFF
>NA|TRBV6-6|NA|TRBJ1-3
TGTGCCAGCAGTTACGAGGGCTCTGGAAACACCATATATTTT
CASSYEGSGNTIYF
>once|TRBV18|NA|TRBJ1-2
TGTGCCAGCTCACCAAACGCGGTTCTCTATGGCTACACCTTC
CASSPNAVLYGYTF